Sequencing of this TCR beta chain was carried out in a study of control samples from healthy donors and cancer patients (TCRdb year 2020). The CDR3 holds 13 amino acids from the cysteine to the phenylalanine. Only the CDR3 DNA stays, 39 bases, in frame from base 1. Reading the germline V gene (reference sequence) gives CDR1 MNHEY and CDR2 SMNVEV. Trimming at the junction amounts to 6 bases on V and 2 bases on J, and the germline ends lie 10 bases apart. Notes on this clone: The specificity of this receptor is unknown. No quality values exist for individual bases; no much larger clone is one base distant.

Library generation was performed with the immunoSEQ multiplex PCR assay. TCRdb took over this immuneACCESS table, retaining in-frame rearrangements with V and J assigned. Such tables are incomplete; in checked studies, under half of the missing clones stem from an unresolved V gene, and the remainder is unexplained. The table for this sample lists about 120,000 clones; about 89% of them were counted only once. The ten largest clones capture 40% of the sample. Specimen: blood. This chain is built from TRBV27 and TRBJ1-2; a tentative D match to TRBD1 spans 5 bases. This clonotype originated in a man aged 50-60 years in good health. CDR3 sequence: CASSQGRNYGYTF. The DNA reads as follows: TGTGCCAGCAGCCAGGGACGGAACTATGGCTACACCTTC.